Presented here are 16 T cell receptor beta chains from one specimen sequenced in a study of blood T cell repertoires in COVID-19. The protocol was immunoSEQ multiplex PCR, while the TCRdb copy is restricted to in-frame clones and leaves out a portion. The table has around 300,000 clones, 88% seen once. Sequenced material: PBMCs or T cells enriched from blood (not recorded which). All receptors derive from a woman aged 50 to 60 who had recovered from COVID-19.

The V call is TRBV28, the J call TRBJ2-1; D not certain. V dropped 3 bases and J dropped 6 bases, with 6 bases sitting between them. Germline-derived CDR1 and CDR2 are MDHEN and SYDVKM. This CDR3 contains 12 residues. The CDR3 region has the DNA TGTGCCAGCAGTTTCGGGTTCAATGAGCAGTTCTTC. Its protein product is CASSFGFNEQFF.

Turning to this clone: Other DNA sequences in the same sample also yield this CDR3. The chain links TRBV14 to TRBJ2-7; 7 bases fit TRBD1. The CDR3 contains 12 residues. Germline V lookup: CDR1 SGHDN, CDR2 FVKESK. The V and J ends lost 4 bases and 3 bases, in that order; junction bases with no gene match: 0. CDR3 DNA: TGTGCCAGCAGCCGGGACAGCTACGAGCAGTACTTC. Residues: CASSRDSYEQYF.

The chain joins TRBV11-2 to TRBJ2-2; perhaps TRBD1 as D (5 bases). This CDR3 region has 14 residues. Germline V gene lookup returns CDR1 SGHAT and CDR2 FQNNGV. The germline V and J ends were trimmed by 4 bases and 6 bases, with 12 bases remaining between them. CDR3 region: CASSSQGFAGELFF. The CDR3, as DNA: TGTGCCAGCAGCTCCCAGGGTTTTGCCGGGGAGCTGTTTTTT.

The chain couples TRBV6-5 to TRBJ1-4, with D unclear. This CDR3 has 14 amino acids. Germline V CDR1 and CDR2: MNHEY, SVGAGI. Trimming shortened V by 2 bases and J by 4 bases, and 8 bases separated the two germline ends. CDR3 nucleotides: TGTGCCAGCAGTTACCTGAGGAATAATGAAAAACTGTTTTTT. This gives the protein CASSYLRNNEKLFF.

This clone was found a few times. The rearrangement links TRBV7-3 to TRBJ2-1; D gene unclear. This CDR3 is 17 amino acids long. Germline-derived CDR1 and CDR2 are SGHTA and FQGTGA. Deletions cut 5 bases from V and 4 bases from J, with 21 bases between. CDR3 residues: CASSLFSAPNLYNEQFF. In nucleotides, the CDR3 is TGTGCCAGCAGCCTATTTTCCGCTCCCAATCTATACAATGAGCAGTTCTTC. Full variable domain (missing parts from reference TRBV7-3 and TRBJ2-1): GAGVSQTPSNKVTEKGKYVELRCDPISGHTALYWYRQSLGQGPEFLIYFQGTGAADDSGLPNDRFFAVRPEGSVSTLKIQRTERGDSAVYLCASSLFSAPNLYNEQFFGPGTRLTVL.

V is TRBV19 and J is TRBJ2-3; the match to TRBD2 covers 9 bases. Trimming removed 5 bases from V and 0 bases from J; junction bases left unmatched: 9. The CDR3 runs to 17 residues. CDR1 is LNHDA, CDR2 SQIVND, per germline (reference sequence). Written as DNA, the CDR3 is TGTGCCAGTAGTCCCAGGGCGGGAGGGGGAAGCACAGATACGCAGTATTTT. The encoded protein is CASSPRAGGGSTDTQYF.

V is TRBV4-3 and J is TRBJ2-1; D call uncertain. The V gene lost 0 bases and the J gene lost 7 bases, with 13 bases spanning the gap. The CDR3 contains 15 residues. Germline V CDR1 and CDR2: LGHNA, YSLEER. The CDR3 loop is CASSQDVASRNEQFF. CDR3 coding DNA: TGCGCCAGCAGCCAAGACGTAGCCTCTCGGAATGAGCAGTTCTTC.

In its sample, this clone was seen once. The V call is TRBV7-9, the J call TRBJ2-6; D ambiguous. The germline V gene encodes CDR1 SEHNR and CDR2 FQNEAQ (reference sequence). The CDR3 runs to 15 residues. The V end lost 3 bases, the J end lost 4 bases, and 10 bases lay between the germline ends. The CDR3 loop is CASSLAGSGANVLTF. CDR3 nucleotides: TGTGCCAGCAGCTTGGCAGGTTCAGGGGCCAACGTCCTGACTTTC.

CDR3 loop: CASSSGVAGTNTGELFF. The CDR3 bases are TGTGCCAGCAGCTCAGGGGTAGCGGGTACGAACACCGGGGAGCTGTTTTTT. V gene TRBV5-4 combines with J gene TRBJ2-2; tentatively, D is TRBD2 (7 bases). Germline CDR1 and CDR2: SGHNT and YYREEE (reference sequence). This CDR3 contains 17 residues. The V gene lost 3 bases and the J gene lost 0 bases, with 15 bases spanning the gap.

V and J are TRBV19 and TRBJ2-7; D perhaps matches TRBD2 (5 bases). The CDR3 is made up of 16 amino acids. CDR1 is LNHDA and CDR2 is SQIVND in the germline V gene (reference sequence). The V gene lost 0 bases and the J gene lost 0 bases, with 12 bases spanning the gap. The CDR3: CASSIEPGIDSYEQYF. The DNA for the CDR3 is TGTGCCAGTAGTATAGAACCCGGGATAGACTCCTACGAGCAGTACTTC.

The J gene is TRBJ1-6, the V gene TRBV28, with 10 bases matching TRBD1. CDR1 and CDR2 (germline): MDHEN, SYDVKM. V trimming: 6 bases; J trimming: 9 bases; junction bases outside the gene matches: 8. The CDR3 length is 15 residues. The CDR3 region has the DNA TGTGCCAGCAGCTTCGGGGACAGGGGAGGTTCACCCCTCCACTTT. Its translation is CASSFGDRGGSPLHF. Supplemented by reference TRBV28 and TRBJ1-6, the full variable domain reads DVKVTQSSRYLVKRTGEKVFLECVQDMDHENMFWYRQDPGLGLRLIYFSYDVKMKEKGDIPEGYSVSREKKERFSLILESASTNQTSMYLCASSFGDRGGSPLHFGNGTRLTVT.

The chain joins TRBV28 to TRBJ1-3; D ambiguous. The CDR3 runs 14 residues. Per germline, CDR1 MDHEN and CDR2 SYDVKM. V was clipped by 4 bases and J by 8 bases, with 15 bases between them. In nucleotides, the CDR3 is TGTGCCAGCAGTTCACCGGGAACTCGGGACACCATATATTTT. Its translation: CASSSPGTRDTIYF.

This chain links TRBV6-1 with TRBJ1-4; no definite D call. CDR3 length: 15 amino acids. Germline CDR1 MNHNS, CDR2 SASEGT. V shed 3 bases and J shed 7 bases, with 15 bases lying between them. In DNA, the CDR3 is TGTGCCAGCAGTGATGGCGGAACGATGGGTGAAAAACTGTTTTTT. It yields the protein CASSDGGTMGEKLFF.

Regarding this clone: The same CDR3 also results from other DNA sequences found in this sample. The J gene is TRBJ1-4, the V gene TRBV28; possibly TRBD1 for D (6 bases). The CDR3 consists of 12 residues. Germline assignment: CDR1 MDHEN and CDR2 SYDVKM. Trimming pared 11 bases from V and 5 bases from J, leaving 12 bases between. In nucleotides, the CDR3 is TGTGCCGGTGGACAGAGAAATGAAAAACTGTTTTTT. It codes for CAGGQRNEKLFF.

This clone appeared a single time. The rearrangement joins TRBV20-1 to TRBJ2-7; D call uncertain. Trimming took 5 bases from V and 6 from J, leaving 11 bases between them. Germline CDR1 is DFQATT and CDR2 is SNEGSKA (reference sequence). There are 11 residues in the CDR3. CDR3 coding DNA: TGCAGTGCTTATCTTCGGGTCGAGCAGTACTTC. It specifies CSAYLRVEQYF.

This chain joins TRBV29-1 and TRBJ1-3; D remains ambiguous. Per the germline V gene, CDR1 is SQVTM and CDR2 is ANQGSEA. Between the trimmed V and J ends, which lost 0 bases and 0 bases, there was a span of 9 bases. The CDR3 spans 15 residues. The CDR3 sequence is CSVEEHPASGNTIYF. The CDR3 DNA reads as TGCAGCGTTGAAGAACATCCTGCCTCTGGAAACACCATATATTTT. The full variable domain, completed using reference TRBV29-1 and TRBJ1-3, is SAVISQKPSRDICQRGTSLTIQCQVDSQVTMMFWYRQQPGQSLTLIATANQGSEATYESGFVIDKFPISRPNLTFSTLTVSNMSPEDSSIYLCSVEEHPASGNTIYFGEGSWLTVV.